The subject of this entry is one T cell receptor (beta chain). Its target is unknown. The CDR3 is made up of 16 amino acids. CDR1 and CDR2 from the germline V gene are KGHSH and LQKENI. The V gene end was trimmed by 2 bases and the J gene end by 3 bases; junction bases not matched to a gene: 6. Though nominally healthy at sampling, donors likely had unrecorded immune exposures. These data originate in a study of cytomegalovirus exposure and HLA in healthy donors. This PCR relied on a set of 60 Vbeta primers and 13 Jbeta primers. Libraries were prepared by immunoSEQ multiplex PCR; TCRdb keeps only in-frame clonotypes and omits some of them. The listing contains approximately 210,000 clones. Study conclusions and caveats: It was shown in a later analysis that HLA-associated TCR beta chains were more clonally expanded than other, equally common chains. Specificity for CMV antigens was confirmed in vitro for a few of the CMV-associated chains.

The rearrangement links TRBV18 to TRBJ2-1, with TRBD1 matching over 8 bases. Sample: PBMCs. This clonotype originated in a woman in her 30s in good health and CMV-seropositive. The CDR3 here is CASSPSGTGLYNEQFF. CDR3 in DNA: TGTGCCAGCTCACCATCTGGGACAGGACTCTACAATGAGCAGTTCTTC.